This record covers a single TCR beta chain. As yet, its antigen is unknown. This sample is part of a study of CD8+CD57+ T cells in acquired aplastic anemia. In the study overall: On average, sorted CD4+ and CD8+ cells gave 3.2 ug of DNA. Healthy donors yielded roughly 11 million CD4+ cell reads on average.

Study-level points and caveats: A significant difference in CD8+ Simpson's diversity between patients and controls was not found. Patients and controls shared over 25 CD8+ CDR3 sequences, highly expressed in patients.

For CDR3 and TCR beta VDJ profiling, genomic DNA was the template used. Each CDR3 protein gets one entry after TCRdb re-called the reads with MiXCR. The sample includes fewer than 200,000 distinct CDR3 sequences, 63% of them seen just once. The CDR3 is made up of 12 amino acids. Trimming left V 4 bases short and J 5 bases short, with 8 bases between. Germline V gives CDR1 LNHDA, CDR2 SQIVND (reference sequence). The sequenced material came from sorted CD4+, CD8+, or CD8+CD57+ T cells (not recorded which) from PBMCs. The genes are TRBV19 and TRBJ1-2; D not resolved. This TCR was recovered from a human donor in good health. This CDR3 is CASSTTRYGYTF. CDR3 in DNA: TGTGCCAGTAGTACTACTAGGTATGGCTACACCTTC.